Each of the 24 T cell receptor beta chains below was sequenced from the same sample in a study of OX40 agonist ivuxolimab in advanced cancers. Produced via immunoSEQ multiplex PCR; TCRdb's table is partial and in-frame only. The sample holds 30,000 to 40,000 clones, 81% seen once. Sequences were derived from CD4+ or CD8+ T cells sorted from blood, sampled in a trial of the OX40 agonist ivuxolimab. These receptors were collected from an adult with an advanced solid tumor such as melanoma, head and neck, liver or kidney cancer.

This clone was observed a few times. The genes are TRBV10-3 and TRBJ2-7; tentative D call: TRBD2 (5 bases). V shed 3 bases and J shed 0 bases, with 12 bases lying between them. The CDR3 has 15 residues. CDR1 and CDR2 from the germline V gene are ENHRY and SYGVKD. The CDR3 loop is CAISDPDGGSYEQYF. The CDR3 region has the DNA TGTGCCATCAGTGATCCGGACGGAGGCTCCTACGAGCAGTACTTC.

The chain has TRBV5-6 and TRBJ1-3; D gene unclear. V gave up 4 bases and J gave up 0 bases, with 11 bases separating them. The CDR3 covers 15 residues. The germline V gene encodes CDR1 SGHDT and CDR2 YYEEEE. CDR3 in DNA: TGTGCCAGCAGCCCGGCTGCGCGCTCTGGAAACACCATATATTTT. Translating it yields CASSPAARSGNTIYF.

CDR3 loop: CASSRGTTEAFF. The CDR3, as DNA: TGTGCCAGCAGCAGGGGGACCACTGAAGCTTTCTTT. This chain joins TRBV6-5 and TRBJ1-1; 7 bases are shared with TRBD1. V lost 6 bases and J lost 4; bases outside the gene matches: 2. The CDR3 sequence is 12 residues long. Germline CDR1 MNHEY, CDR2 SVGAGI.

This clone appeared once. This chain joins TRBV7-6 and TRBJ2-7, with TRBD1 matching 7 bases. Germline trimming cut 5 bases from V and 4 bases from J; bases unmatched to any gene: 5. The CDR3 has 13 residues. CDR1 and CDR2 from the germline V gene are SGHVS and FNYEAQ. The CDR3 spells CASSPAGGYEQYF. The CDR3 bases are TGTGCCAGCAGCCCAGCAGGGGGATACGAGCAGTACTTC. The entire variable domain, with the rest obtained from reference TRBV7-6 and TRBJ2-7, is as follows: GAGVSQSPRYKVTKRGQDVALRCDPISGHVSLYWYRQALGQGPEFLTYFNYEAQQDKSGLPNDRFSAERPEGSISTLTIQRTEQRDSAMYRCASSPAGGYEQYFGPGTRLTVT.

In DNA form, the CDR3 reads TGTGCCAGCAGTGAAGGAGTGGTAGCGGGAGGGTACACAGATACGCAGTATTTT. It specifies CASSEGVVAGGYTDTQYF. The J gene is TRBJ2-3, the V gene TRBV2, with 11 nucleotides matching TRBD2. The CDR3 runs 18 residues. Unmatched junction bases numbered 8, after V lost 1 base and J lost 2 bases. Germline V gives CDR1 SNHLY, CDR2 FYNNEI.

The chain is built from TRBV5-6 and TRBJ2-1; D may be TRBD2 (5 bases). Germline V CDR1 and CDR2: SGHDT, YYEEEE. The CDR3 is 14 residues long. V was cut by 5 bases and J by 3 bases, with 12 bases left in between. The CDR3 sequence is CASSFLANYNEQFF. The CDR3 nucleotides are TGTGCCAGCAGTTTTCTAGCAAACTACAATGAGCAGTTCTTC.

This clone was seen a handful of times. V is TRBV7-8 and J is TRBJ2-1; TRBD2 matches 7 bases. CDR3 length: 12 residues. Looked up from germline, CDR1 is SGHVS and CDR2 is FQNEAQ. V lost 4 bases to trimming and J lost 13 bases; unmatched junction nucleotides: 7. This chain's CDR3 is CASSSTAGVQFF. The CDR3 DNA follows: TGTGCCAGCAGCTCGACGGCGGGGGTTCAGTTCTTC. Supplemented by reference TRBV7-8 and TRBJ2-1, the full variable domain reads GAGVSQSPRYKVAKRGQDVALRCDPISGHVSLFWYQQALGQGPEFLTYFQNEAQLDKSGLPSDRFFAERPEGSVSTLKIQRTQQEDSAVYLCASSSTAGVQFFGPGTRLTVL.

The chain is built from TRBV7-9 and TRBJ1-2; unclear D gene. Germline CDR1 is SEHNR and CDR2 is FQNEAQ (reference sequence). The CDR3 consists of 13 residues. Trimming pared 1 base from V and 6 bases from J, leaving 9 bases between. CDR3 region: CASSLGRFDGYTF. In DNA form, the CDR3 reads TGTGCCAGCAGCTTAGGACGGTTCGATGGCTACACCTTC. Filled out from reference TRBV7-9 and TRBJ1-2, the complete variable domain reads DTGVSQNPRHKITKRGQNVTFRCDPISEHNRLYWYRQTLGQGPEFLTYFQNEAQLEKSRLLSDRFSAERPKGSFSTLEIQRTEQGDSAMYLCASSLGRFDGYTFGSGTRLTVV.

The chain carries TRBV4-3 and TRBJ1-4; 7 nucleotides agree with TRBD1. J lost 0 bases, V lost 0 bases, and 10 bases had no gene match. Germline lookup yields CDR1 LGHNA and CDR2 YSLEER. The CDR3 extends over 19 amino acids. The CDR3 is CASSQDQGDSVATNEKLFF. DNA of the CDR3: TGCGCCAGCAGCCAAGATCAGGGGGACAGCGTTGCAACTAATGAAAAACTGTTTTTT.

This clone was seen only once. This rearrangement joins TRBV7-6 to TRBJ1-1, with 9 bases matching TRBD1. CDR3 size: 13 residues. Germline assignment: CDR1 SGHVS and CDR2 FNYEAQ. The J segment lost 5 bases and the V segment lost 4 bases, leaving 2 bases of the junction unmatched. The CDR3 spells CASSWDRETEAFF. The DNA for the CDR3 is TGTGCCAGCAGCTGGGACAGGGAAACTGAAGCTTTCTTT.

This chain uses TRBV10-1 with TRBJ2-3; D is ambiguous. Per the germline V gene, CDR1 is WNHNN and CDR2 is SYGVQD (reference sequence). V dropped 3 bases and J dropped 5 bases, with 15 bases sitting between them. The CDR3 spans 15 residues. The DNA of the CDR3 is TGCGCCAGCAGTGAATTGGCGGCCCTCGGAGATACGCAGTATTTT. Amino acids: CASSELAALGDTQYF.

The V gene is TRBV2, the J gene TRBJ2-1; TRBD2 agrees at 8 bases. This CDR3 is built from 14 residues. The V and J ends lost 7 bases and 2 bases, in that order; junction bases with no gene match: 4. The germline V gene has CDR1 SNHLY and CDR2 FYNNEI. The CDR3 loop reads CASTGLAAYNEQFF. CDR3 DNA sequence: TGTGCCAGCACAGGACTAGCAGCCTACAATGAGCAGTTCTTC.

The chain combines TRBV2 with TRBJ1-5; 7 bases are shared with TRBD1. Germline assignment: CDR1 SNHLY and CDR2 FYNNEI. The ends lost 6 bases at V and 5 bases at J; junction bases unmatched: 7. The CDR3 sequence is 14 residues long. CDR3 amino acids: CASRRDSVDQPQHF. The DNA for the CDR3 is TGTGCCAGCAGGAGGGACAGCGTTGATCAGCCCCAGCATTTT. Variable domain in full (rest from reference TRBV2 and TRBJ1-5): EPEVTQTPSHQVTQMGQEVILRCVPISNHLYFYWYRQILGQKVEFLVSFYNNEISEKSEIFDDQFSVERPDGSNFTLKIRSTKLEDSAMYFCASRRDSVDQPQHFGDGTRLSIL.

The CDR3 protein is CASSLAGFEQYF. CDR3 coding DNA: TGTGCCAGCAGTTTAGCAGGGTTCGAGCAGTACTTC. The chain carries TRBV28 and TRBJ2-7, with D possibly matching TRBD1 (5 bases). Germline lookup yields CDR1 MDHEN and CDR2 SYDVKM. The CDR3 loop spans 12 amino acids. Trimming left V 2 bases short and J 6 bases short, with 8 bases between.

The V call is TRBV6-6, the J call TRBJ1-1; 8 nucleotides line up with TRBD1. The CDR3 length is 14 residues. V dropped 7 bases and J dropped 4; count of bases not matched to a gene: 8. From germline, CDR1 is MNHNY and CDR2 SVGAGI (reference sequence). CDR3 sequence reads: CASTSPGGFTEAFF. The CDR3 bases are TGTGCCAGCACCTCTCCAGGGGGCTTCACTGAAGCTTTCTTT.

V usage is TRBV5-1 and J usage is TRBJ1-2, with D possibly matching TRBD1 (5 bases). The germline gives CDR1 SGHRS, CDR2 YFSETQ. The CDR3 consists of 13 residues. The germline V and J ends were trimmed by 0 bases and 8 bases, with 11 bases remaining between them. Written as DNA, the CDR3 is TGCGCCAGCAGCTTGGGTCAGGGATTCGGCTACACCTTC. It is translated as CASSLGQGFGYTF.

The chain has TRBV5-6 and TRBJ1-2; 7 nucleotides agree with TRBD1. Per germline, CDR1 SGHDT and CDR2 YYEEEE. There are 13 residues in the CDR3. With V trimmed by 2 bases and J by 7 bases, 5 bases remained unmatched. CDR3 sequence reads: CASSFSGGGGYTF. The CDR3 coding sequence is TGTGCCAGCAGCTTTTCAGGGGGAGGTGGCTACACCTTC.

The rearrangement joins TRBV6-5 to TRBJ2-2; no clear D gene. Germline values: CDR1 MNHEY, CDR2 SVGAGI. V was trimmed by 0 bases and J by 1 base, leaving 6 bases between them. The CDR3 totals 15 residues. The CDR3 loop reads CASSYSRQNTGELFF. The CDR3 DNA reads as TGTGCCAGCAGTTACTCACGGCAGAACACCGGGGAGCTGTTTTTT.

The CDR3 loop reads CAWHREGREGYTF. The CDR3 DNA follows: TGTGCCTGGCATCGGGAGGGGAGGGAAGGCTACACCTTC. The chain has TRBV30 and TRBJ1-2, with D tentatively TRBD1 (5 bases). Germline V gene lookup returns CDR1 GTSNPN and CDR2 SVGIG (reference sequence). This CDR3 contains 13 residues. V was trimmed by 5 bases and J by 8 bases, leaving 18 bases between them.

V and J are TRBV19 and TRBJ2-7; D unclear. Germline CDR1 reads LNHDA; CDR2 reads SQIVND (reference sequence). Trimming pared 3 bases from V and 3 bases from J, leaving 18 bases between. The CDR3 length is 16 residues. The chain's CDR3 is CASSMGNRRNFYEQYF. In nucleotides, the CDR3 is TGTGCCAGTAGTATGGGGAACAGACGAAATTTCTACGAGCAGTACTTC.

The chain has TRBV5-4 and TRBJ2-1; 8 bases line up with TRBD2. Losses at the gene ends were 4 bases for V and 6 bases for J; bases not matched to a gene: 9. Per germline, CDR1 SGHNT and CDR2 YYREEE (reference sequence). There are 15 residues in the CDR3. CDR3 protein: CASSHPGLGLNEQFF. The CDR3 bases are TGTGCCAGCAGCCACCCGGGACTAGGGCTCAATGAGCAGTTCTTC.

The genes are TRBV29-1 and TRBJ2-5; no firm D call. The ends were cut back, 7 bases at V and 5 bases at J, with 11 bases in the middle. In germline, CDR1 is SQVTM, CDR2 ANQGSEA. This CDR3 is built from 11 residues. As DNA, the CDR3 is TGCAGCGCCCCGCTGGGGGAGACCCAGTACTTC. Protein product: CSAPLGETQYF. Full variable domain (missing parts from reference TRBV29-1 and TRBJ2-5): SAVISQKPSRDICQRGTSLTIQCQVDSQVTMMFWYRQQPGQSLTLIATANQGSEATYESGFVIDKFPISRPNLTFSTLTVSNMSPEDSSIYLCSAPLGETQYFGPGTRLLVL.

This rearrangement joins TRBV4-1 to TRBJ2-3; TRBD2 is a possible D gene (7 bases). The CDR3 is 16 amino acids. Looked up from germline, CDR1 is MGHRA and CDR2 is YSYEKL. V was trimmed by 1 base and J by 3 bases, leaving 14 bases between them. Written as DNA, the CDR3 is TGCGCCAGCAGCCAAGGCCGGAGGGGGGGGACAGATACGCAGTATTTT. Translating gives CASSQGRRGGTDTQYF.

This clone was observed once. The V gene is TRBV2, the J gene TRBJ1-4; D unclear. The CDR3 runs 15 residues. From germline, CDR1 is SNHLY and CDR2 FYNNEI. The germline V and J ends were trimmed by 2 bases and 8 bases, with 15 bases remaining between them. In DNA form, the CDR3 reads TGTGCCAGCAGTGAATACAGTACCTTTAGGGAAAAACTGTTTTTT. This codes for CASSEYSTFREKLFF.